These 18 T cell receptor beta chains came from one sample sequenced in a study of T cells in pancreatic ductal adenocarcinoma. No neoadjuvant therapy was given to the selected pancreatic ductal adenocarcinoma patients before their surgery. This table comes from immunoSEQ multiplex PCR, and its TCRdb copy is limited to in-frame clones, with some not included. The profile covers roughly 100,000 clones, with about 95% appearing a single time and roughly 3.1% taken by the ten largest. The source material was PBMCs. These receptors came from a human donor with pancreatic ductal adenocarcinoma.

This chain connects TRBV19 to TRBJ1-5; a possible D gene is TRBD1 (5 bases). V was shortened by 0 bases and J by 5 bases, with 17 bases between the two germline ends. Germline V CDR1 and CDR2: LNHDA, SQIVND (reference sequence). This CDR3 has 17 residues. CDR3 sequence: CASSIEGGTTWDQPQHF. CDR3 nucleotide sequence: TGTGCCAGTAGTATAGAGGGGGGGACCACCTGGGATCAGCCCCAGCATTTT.

The rearrangement uses TRBV7-9 and TRBJ1-5; 12 bases match TRBD1. Per the germline V gene, CDR1 is SEHNR and CDR2 is FQNEAQ (reference sequence). The CDR3 runs to 16 residues. Trimming cost V 1 base and J 4 bases; bases outside gene matches: 2. The CDR3 DNA follows: TGTGCCAGCAGCTTAGGGGGACAGGGGGCAAATCAGCCCCAGCATTTT. This gives the protein CASSLGGQGANQPQHF.

The chain is built from TRBV5-4 and TRBJ2-7, with TRBD2 identical over 7 bases. The CDR3 covers 14 residues. Germline CDR1 SGHNT, CDR2 YYREEE (reference sequence). Losses at the gene ends were 1 base for V and 1 base for J; bases not matched to a gene: 2. CDR3: CASSLWGGSYEQYF. The CDR3 region has the DNA TGTGCCAGCAGCTTGTGGGGGGGGTCCTACGAGCAGTACTTC.

This chain uses TRBV19 with TRBJ2-7; D call uncertain. The CDR3 is 12 amino acids. V was clipped by 4 bases and J by 7 bases, with 11 bases between them. The V gene's germline CDR1 is LNHDA and CDR2 SQIVND (reference sequence). CDR3 residues: CASSTQALEQYF. The DNA for the CDR3 is TGTGCCAGTAGTACCCAAGCCTTGGAGCAGTACTTC.

The chain uses TRBV7-2 and TRBJ2-7; 13 bases line up with TRBD2. This CDR3 has 15 amino acids. With 5 bases clipped from V and 3 bases from J, the junction kept 4 bases outside the gene matches. The germline V gene has CDR1 SGHTA and CDR2 FQGNSA. The DNA of the CDR3 is TGTGCCAGCAGCCACGGACTAGCGGGAGTCTACGAGCAGTACTTC. Translation gives CASSHGLAGVYEQYF. Based on the CDR3 plus reference TRBV7-2 and TRBJ2-7, the full variable domain is GAGVSQSPSNKVTEKGKDVELRCDPISGHTALYWYRQSLGQGLEFLIYFQGNSAPDKSGLPSDRFSAERTGGSVSTLTIQRTQQEDSAVYLCASSHGLAGVYEQYFGPGTRLTVT.

This sequence joins TRBV13 and TRBJ2-1; unclear D gene. The CDR3 has 12 amino acids. Germline CDR1 is PRHDT and CDR2 is FYEKMQ (reference sequence). V lost 5 bases to trimming and J lost 10 bases, with 12 bases between them. CDR3 in DNA: TGTGCCAGCAGCCACACCCGTAACGAGCAGTTCTTC. This encodes CASSHTRNEQFF.

The V gene is TRBV19, the J gene TRBJ2-7; 10 nucleotides match TRBD2. The CDR3 consists of 15 residues. V was clipped by 5 bases and J by 3 bases; unmatched bases: 7. Germline assignment: CDR1 LNHDA and CDR2 SQIVND (reference sequence). The CDR3 here is CASSRSGTSDYEQYF. CDR3 bases: TGTGCCAGTAGTCGGTCCGGGACTAGCGACTACGAGCAGTACTTC.

CDR3 amino acids: CASNPGWQSVTQYF. The CDR3 bases are TGTGCCAGCAACCCGGGGTGGCAGAGTGTGACCCAGTACTTC. The chain recombines TRBV7-8 with TRBJ2-5, with D possibly being TRBD2 (5 bases). The CDR3 has 14 residues. The germline gives CDR1 SGHVS, CDR2 FQNEAQ. Trimming left V 7 bases short and J 7 bases short, with 19 bases between.

This chain connects TRBV27 to TRBJ2-7, with 13 bases matching TRBD2. The CDR3 spans 15 residues. Trimming removed 6 bases from V and 3 bases from J; junction bases left unmatched: 5. Germline values: CDR1 MNHEY, CDR2 SMNVEV (reference sequence). The CDR3 region is CASRRLAGGNYEQYF. The DNA of the CDR3 is TGTGCCAGCAGAAGACTAGCGGGAGGTAACTACGAGCAGTACTTC.

The chain combines TRBV10-3 with TRBJ2-7, with D perhaps TRBD2 (6 bases). With 10 bases removed from V and 0 bases from J, the gap between germline ends came to 13 bases. The length of the CDR3 is 13 residues. Germline CDR1 reads ENHRY; CDR2 reads SYGVKD. The CDR3 DNA is TGTGCCAGCGGTAGCGGAAGCTCCTACGAGCAGTACTTC. Encoded protein: CASGSGSSYEQYF.

The chain links TRBV6-6 to TRBJ1-2; 7 bases align to TRBD1. V lost 5 bases, J lost 2 bases, and 2 bases stayed unmatched. CDR1 MNHNY and CDR2 SVGAGI come from the germline V gene (reference sequence). The CDR3 sequence is 13 residues long. The CDR3 coding sequence is TGTGCCAGCAGTCAACAGGGGAACTATGGCTACACCTTC. Its translation is CASSQQGNYGYTF.

This clone was observed a single time. The genes are TRBV10-3 and TRBJ2-3; 7 positions agree with TRBD1. Looked up from germline, CDR1 is ENHRY and CDR2 is SYGVKD. This CDR3 is built from 15 residues. J gave up 2 bases and V 3 bases, and 5 bases lay outside the gene matches. This CDR3 is CAISDPTGNTDTQYF. In DNA, the CDR3 is TGTGCCATCAGTGACCCGACAGGGAACACAGATACGCAGTATTTT.

V and J are TRBV19 and TRBJ2-2, with TRBD2 matching 8 bases. Trimming at V came to 4 bases and at J to 9 bases, leaving 4 bases not matched to a gene. This CDR3 region has 13 residues. Germline V gene lookup returns CDR1 LNHDA and CDR2 SQIVND (reference sequence). CDR3 DNA: TGTGCCAGTAGTAGGACGGGGGGGCGGGAGCTGTTTTTT. Amino acid sequence: CASSRTGGRELFF.

This clone has a single count. One end of the junction fails to match germline, which may point to a read error. The rearrangement links TRBV5-1 to TRBJ2-2, with a tentative D call TRBD2 (6 bases). The CDR3 loop spans 15 amino acids. CDR1 and CDR2 from the germline V gene are SGHRS and YFSETQ. In nucleotides, the CDR3 is TGCGCCAGCTGCTTAGCGGAGTTGGACTCCGGGGAGCTGTTTTTT. The encoded protein is CASCLAELDSGELFF.

This chain links TRBV28 with TRBJ2-2; D is possibly TRBD1 (6 bases). The V gene lost 2 bases and the J gene lost 5 bases, with 12 bases spanning the gap. The CDR3 loop spans 15 amino acids. Germline V lookup: CDR1 MDHEN, CDR2 SYDVKM. The CDR3 here is CASSLPGTLTGELFF. The CDR3 DNA follows: TGTGCCAGCAGTTTACCCGGGACACTTACCGGGGAGCTGTTTTTT.

The V gene is TRBV5-1, the J gene TRBJ2-2, with TRBD2 as a possible D gene (6 bases). V was cut by 3 bases and J by 1 base, with 13 bases left in between. This CDR3 comprises 16 residues. Per the germline V gene, CDR1 is SGHRS and CDR2 is YFSETQ. The CDR3 region is CASSSQAGLNTGELFF. The CDR3, as DNA: TGCGCCAGCAGCTCCCAGGCGGGGCTGAACACCGGGGAGCTGTTTTTT.

The chain employs TRBV9 and TRBJ2-3, with 9 bases aligning to TRBD2. Germline V lookup: CDR1 SGDLS, CDR2 YYNGEE. This CDR3 region has 14 residues. The V gene end was trimmed by 2 bases and the J gene end by 4 bases; junction bases not matched to a gene: 2. The chain's CDR3 is CASSVSGSSDTQYF. Written as DNA, the CDR3 is TGTGCCAGCAGCGTTAGCGGGAGTTCAGATACGCAGTATTTT. Using reference TRBV9 and TRBJ2-3 for the parts outside the CDR3, the full variable domain is DSGVTQTPKHLITATGQRVTLRCSPRSGDLSVYWYQQSLDQGLQFLIQYYNGEERAKGNILERFSAQQFPDLHSELNLSSLELGDSALYFCASSVSGSSDTQYFGPGTRLTVL.

This clone was seen only once. The V gene is TRBV18, the J gene TRBJ2-7; D ambiguous. Trimming took 0 bases from V and 6 from J, leaving 18 bases between them. CDR1 and CDR2 from the germline V gene are KGHSH and LQKENI. There are 16 residues in the CDR3. The CDR3 DNA is TGTGCCAGCTCACCACCGTTGCGGCTTGGTGTAGCCGAGCAGTACTTC. It codes for CASSPPLRLGVAEQYF.